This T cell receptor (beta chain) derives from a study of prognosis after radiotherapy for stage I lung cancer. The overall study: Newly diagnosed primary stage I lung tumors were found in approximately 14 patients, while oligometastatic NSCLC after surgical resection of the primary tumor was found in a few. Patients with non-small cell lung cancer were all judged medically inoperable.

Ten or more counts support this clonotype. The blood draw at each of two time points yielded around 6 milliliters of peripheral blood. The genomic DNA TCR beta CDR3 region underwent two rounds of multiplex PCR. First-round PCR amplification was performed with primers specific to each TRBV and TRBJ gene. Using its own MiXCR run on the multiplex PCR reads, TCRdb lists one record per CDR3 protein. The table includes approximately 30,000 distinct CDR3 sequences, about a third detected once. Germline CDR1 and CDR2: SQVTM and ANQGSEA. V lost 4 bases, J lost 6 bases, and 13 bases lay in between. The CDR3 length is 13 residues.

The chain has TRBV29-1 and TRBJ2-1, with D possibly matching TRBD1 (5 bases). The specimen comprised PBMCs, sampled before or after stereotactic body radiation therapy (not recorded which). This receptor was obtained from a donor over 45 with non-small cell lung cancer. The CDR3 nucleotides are TGCAGCGTTGTTAGGGGATTAGTCAATGAGCAGTTCTTC. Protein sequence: CSVVRGLVNEQFF.